The clone carrying this T cell receptor (beta chain) was counted between two and nine times. Its antigen is undetermined. The authors produced TCR alpha and TCR beta cDNA libraries with sample barcodes and UMIs by 5'RACE using constant-segment primers. TCRdb re-called the 5' RACE reads through MiXCR, storing one row per CDR3 protein. The sample has about 440,000 distinct CDR3 sequences, around 20% seen once; the top ten hold roughly 8%. Trimming cost V 0 bases and J 6 bases, with 22 bases left between them. The CDR3 is 18 residues long. The germline V gene encodes CDR1 SGHAT and CDR2 FQNNGV. This sample was taken from a study of T-cell memory formation after mild COVID-19. General study findings and limits: Contracting clones localized mainly to CM and EM when CD4+ and mainly to EMRA when CD8+. Pre-infection memory carried some responding clones, suggesting that cross-reactive memory joined.

This receptor was obtained from an adult woman who had mild COVID-19 (a few samples of this study predate the infection). Cell type and time point are not known. Specimen: PBMCs or a T cell subset sorted from them (not recorded which). The J gene is TRBJ2-3, the V gene TRBV11-2; D remains unclear. The CDR3 protein is CASSLDGFSWIGSDTQYF. In DNA, the CDR3 is TGTGCCAGCAGCTTAGATGGGTTCAGTTGGATTGGTTCGGATACGCAGTATTTT.